This is a list of T cell receptor beta chains from one sample in a study of molecular identifiers for immune sequencing clone quantification. MiXCR, applied by TCRdb to the PCR reads, yields one record per CDR3 protein. Here the sample spans some 41,000 distinct CDR3 sequences, under 20% being singletons. Source material: naive CD8+ T cells from blood, with Jurkat cell RNA spiked in. Receptor source: a human donor in good health. Some libraries in this study had Jurkat cell RNA spiked in. CDR3s include the opening cysteine and the closing phenylalanine or tryptophan. A D gene is named only where the DNA matches it firmly. For some rows the clone size is stated as once, few or many, or as a class when expanded; others skip it.

CDR3nt | CDR3aa | v_gene | abundance | j_gene | d_gene
TGTGCCAGCAGTACCGGAGGAGGCACCTACGAGCAGTACTTC | CASSTGGGTYEQYF | TRBV6-5 | few | TRBJ2-7 | -
TGCGCCAGCAGCCAAGATTGGGGGGCGGGGCAGCCCCAGCATTTT | CASSQDWGAGQPQHF | TRBV4-1 | many | TRBJ1-5 | -
TGTGCCAACACAGGTTCGCTGAGGGTGGAGAATGAGCAGTTCTTC | CANTGSLRVENEQFF | TRBV7-9 | - | TRBJ2-1 | -
TGTGCTAGTGGCCAAGGGGTCGGGGAGCTGTTTTTT | CASGQGVGELFF | TRBV12-5 | many | TRBJ2-2 | -
TGCGCCAGCAGCGGGACAGGGGGCGCCTACAATGAGCAGTTCTTC | CASSGTGGAYNEQFF | TRBV4-3 | many | TRBJ2-1 | TRBD1
TGTGCCAGTAGTATTATAACGGGGCGCGGGGAGCTGTTTTTT | CASSIITGRGELFF | TRBV19 | - | TRBJ2-2 | -
TGTGCCAGCAGTCTAGCGGGACTCTACTACGAGCAGTACTTC | CASSLAGLYYEQYF | TRBV7-2 | few | TRBJ2-7 | TRBD2
TGTGCCAGCAGCTGGACAGGACCCTACGAGCAGTACTTC | CASSWTGPYEQYF | TRBV7-9 | many | TRBJ2-7 | TRBD1
TGTGCCAGCAGCCACCCGTATAGCGGGAGGGCCGATGAGCAGTTCTTC | CASSHPYSGRADEQFF | TRBV4-2 | - | TRBJ2-1 | TRBD2
TGTGCCACCAGTGATTTGCAATCGGGAAACAATGAGCAGTTCTTC | CATSDLQSGNNEQFF | TRBV24-1 | few | TRBJ2-1 | -
TGTGCCAGCAGTGGTTTCGGTCCCAGCGGGAGTTGGGATACGCAGTATTTT | CASSGFGPSGSWDTQYF | TRBV6-1 | many | TRBJ2-3 | TRBD2
TGTGCCAGCAGCCAGACAGGGTCGGTTGATACGCAGTATTTT | CASSQTGSVDTQYF | TRBV5-6 | many | TRBJ2-3 | TRBD1
TGTGCCGGCAGCTTAGCGCTCGTCCAGGGGCGATACACCGGGGAGCTGTTTTTT | CAGSLALVQGRYTGELFF | TRBV7-2 | - | TRBJ2-2 | -
TGTGCCAGCAGTTACCTCCCCGAAGGTAGCGAGAAGCCTTGGTACGAGCAGTACTTC | CASSYLPEGSEKPWYEQYF | TRBV6-6 | many | TRBJ2-7 | -
TGTGCCAGCAGCCAAGATCCAACGGTCCAAGAGACCCAGTACTTC | CASSQDPTVQETQYF | TRBV3-1 | many | TRBJ2-5 | -
TGTGCCACCAGTGACTTCGCCCATACGCAGTATTTT | CATSDFAHTQYF | TRBV24-1 | - | TRBJ2-3 | -
TGCAGCGTTGAAGATCTAAGGACTAGCGGGAGGTTCCAAGAGACCCAGTACTTC | CSVEDLRTSGRFQETQYF | TRBV29-1 | many | TRBJ2-5 | TRBD2
TGTGCCAGCGGGGGATTGGAGGAGACCCAGTACTTC | CASGGLEETQYF | TRBV2 | many | TRBJ2-5 | -
TGTGCCAATCAGGGGGCGATTTTCAATGAGCAGTTCTTC | CANQGAIFNEQFF | TRBV19 | many | TRBJ2-1 | TRBD1
TGTGCCAGCAGCCCCCAACTAGCGAGGAGCTCCTACGAGCAGTACTTC | CASSPQLARSSYEQYF | TRBV28 | many | TRBJ2-7 | TRBD2
TGTGCCAGCAGCCAATGGCAGGCCGGGCAGCTGTTTTTT | CASSQWQAGQLFF | TRBV4-2 | - | TRBJ2-2 | -
TGTGCCAGTAGTATAAGGGGTTGGGGCTACCTCAATGAGCAGTTCTTC | CASSIRGWGYLNEQFF | TRBV19 | many | TRBJ2-1 | -
TGCGCCAGCAGCCCAGGGGGGTCCATCGTTCCCGGGGAGCTGTTTTTT | CASSPGGSIVPGELFF | TRBV4-1 | many | TRBJ2-2 | -
TGTGCCATCAGTGAGCATGTGCTAGGGGTTCAAGACAATGAGCAGTTCTTC | CAISEHVLGVQDNEQFF | TRBV10-3 | many | TRBJ2-1 | -
TGTGCCAGCAGTTCTCCATGGCGGAGGATGACCACCGGGGAGCTGTTTTTT | CASSSPWRRMTTGELFF | TRBV28 | few | TRBJ2-2 | -
TGTGCCAGCAGCAAAGACCGGTTAGGGGAGACCCAGTACTTC | CASSKDRLGETQYF | TRBV21-1 | many | TRBJ2-5 | -
TGTGCCAGCAGGGAAGGGTCGGGTCAAGAGACCCAGTACTTC | CASREGSGQETQYF | TRBV6-1 | many | TRBJ2-5 | -
TGTGCCAGCAGCGGAGTAGGTGGGGGCTACGAGCAGTACTTC | CASSGVGGGYEQYF | TRBV2 | medium-sized | TRBJ2-7 | -
TGTGCCAGCAGTGAGATAGCGGGAGACTACAATGAGCAGTTCTTC | CASSEIAGDYNEQFF | TRBV6-2/TRBV6-3 | few | TRBJ2-1 | TRBD2
TGTGCCAGCAGTTTCTTCGCAGGGTGGATGAACACTGAAGCTTTCTTT | CASSFFAGWMNTEAFF | TRBV12-3/TRBV12-4 | once | TRBJ1-1 | -
TGCAGTGCTACGAACCGGGACTCAATCTACAATGAGCAGTTCTTC | CSATNRDSIYNEQFF | TRBV20-1 | - | TRBJ2-1 | -
TGTGCCAGCAGTTTACTAGTGAATTCACCCCTCCACTTT | CASSLLVNSPLHF | TRBV27 | few | TRBJ1-6 | -
TGTGCCAGCAGCGCGGGACTAGCGGGAGGAAATGAGCAGTTCTTC | CASSAGLAGGNEQFF | TRBV9 | - | TRBJ2-1 | TRBD2
TGTGCCAGCAACTCCTGGGCTCAGGGTGGGGTTGAGCAGTTCTTC | CASNSWAQGGVEQFF | TRBV5-8 | many | TRBJ2-1 | -
TGTGCCAGCAGCGTAGAGGGGAACACTGAAGCTTTCTTT | CASSVEGNTEAFF | TRBV9 | many | TRBJ1-1 | -
TGTGCCAGCAGCTTCCCGGGACCCAACTTCGAGCAGTACTTC | CASSFPGPNFEQYF | TRBV11-2 | many | TRBJ2-7 | -
TGCAGTGGTAGACTAGCGGGAGCCTACGAGCAGTACTTC | CSGRLAGAYEQYF | TRBV20-1 | many | TRBJ2-7 | TRBD2
TGTGCCAGCAGCTCAGCAAAGGCTGCCTACGAGCAGTACTTC | CASSSAKAAYEQYF | TRBV7-9 | many | TRBJ2-7 | -
TGCAGTGCTACGGATGAGCAGTTCTTC | CSATDEQFF | TRBV20-1 | many | TRBJ2-1 | -
TGTGCCAGCAGCTCCATACTAGCGGGAAGCTACGAGCAGTACTTC | CASSSILAGSYEQYF | TRBV7-2 | many | TRBJ2-7 | TRBD2
TGTGCCAGTAGTATGTGGAGCACCGGGGAGCTGTTTTTT | CASSMWSTGELFF | TRBV19 | many | TRBJ2-2 | -
TGTGCCAGCAGCTTAGGTCCTAGGGGAAACTATGGCTACACCTTC | CASSLGPRGNYGYTF | TRBV7-2 | - | TRBJ1-2 | -
TGTGCCAGCAGTTTTGGGAGGGGCGGAGCCAAAAACATTCAGTACTTC | CASSFGRGGAKNIQYF | TRBV28 | many | TRBJ2-4 | TRBD2
TGCGCCAGCAGCCCCCCGGACAGAAACACCATATATTTT | CASSPPDRNTIYF | TRBV4-3 | many | TRBJ1-3 | -
TGTGCCACCAGCAGATTAGTGACAGGTGATGGCTACACCTTC | CATSRLVTGDGYTF | TRBV15 | many | TRBJ1-2 | -
TGTGCCACCAGTGATTTGCGGTGGGGTACCGGGGAGCTGTTTTTT | CATSDLRWGTGELFF | TRBV24-1 | - | TRBJ2-2 | -
TGTGCCAGCAAGGTCCGCGGGAGGAAACAAGAGACCCAGTACTTC | CASKVRGRKQETQYF | TRBV5-8 | many | TRBJ2-5 | TRBD2
TGCGCCAGCAGCCGGGGTTTCGCGGAGACCTACGAGCAGTACTTC | CASSRGFAETYEQYF | TRBV4-3 | many | TRBJ2-7 | -
TGTGCCAGCAGCCGAGCCGAGGAGAACACCGGGGAGCTGTTTTTT | CASSRAEENTGELFF | TRBV3-1 | many | TRBJ2-2 | -
TGCGCCAGCAGCCCCTTCTGGCCCAGGGTTACTGGACCGCAGGACAGGGGCTATGGCTACACCTTC | CASSPFWPRVTGPQDRGYGYTF | TRBV5-1 | many | TRBJ1-2 | TRBD1
TGCAGTGCGCCAGGGGGAAGGAATGGCTACACCTTC | CSAPGGRNGYTF | TRBV20-1 | many | TRBJ1-2 | TRBD1
TGTGCCAGCAGTTACTCGTATGCACTAGCAACCTGGAGCGATACGCAGTATTTT | CASSYSYALATWSDTQYF | TRBV6-5 | many | TRBJ2-3 | -
TGTGCCAGCAGTCATCCCGGGGAGCTGTTTTTT | CASSHPGELFF | TRBV6-6 | - | TRBJ2-2 | -
TGTGCCAGCAGCCTAGCATTCTCCTACAATGAGCAGTTCTTC | CASSLAFSYNEQFF | TRBV12-3/TRBV12-4 | many | TRBJ2-1 | -